These 15 T cell receptor beta chains were all obtained from the same sample, sequenced in a study of blood T cell repertoires in COVID-19. Generated by immunoSEQ multiplex PCR, the TCRdb table keeps only in-frame clones and is missing some. Counted here are 200,000 to 250,000 clones, 84% occurring once; the ten biggest clones make up about 8.3%. Sequenced: peripheral blood. The source is a woman older than 75 with COVID-19, enrolled during active disease.

The chain joins TRBV5-1 to TRBJ2-3, with TRBD2 matching 10 bases. Germline CDR1 SGHRS, CDR2 YFSETQ. The V segment lost 0 bases and the J segment 6 bases; nucleotides outside the gene matches: 10. This CDR3 has 17 residues. Here the CDR3 reads CASSLGGASGRSDTQYF. CDR3 coding DNA: TGCGCCAGCAGCTTGGGAGGGGCTAGCGGGAGATCGGATACGCAGTATTTT. Looking up the rest from reference TRBV5-1 and TRBJ2-3 gives the full variable domain: KAGVTQTPRYLIKTRGQQVTLSCSPISGHRSVSWYQQTPGQGLQFLFEYFSETQRNKGNFPGRFSGRQFSNSRSEMNVSTLELGDSALYLCASSLGGASGRSDTQYFGPGTRLTVL.

The chain is built from TRBV20-1 and TRBJ1-1, with a tentative D call TRBD1 (6 bases). This CDR3 spans 11 amino acids. V was clipped by 0 bases and J by 9 bases, with 8 bases between them. Germline CDR1 reads DFQATT; CDR2 reads SNEGSKA (reference sequence). CDR3 sequence reads: CSARDRDKAFF. CDR3 in DNA: TGCAGTGCTAGAGACCGGGACAAAGCTTTCTTT.

The CDR3 DNA is TGTGCCACCGTTCGGACAGGGAACAACTATGGCTACACCTTC. Translating gives CATVRTGNNYGYTF. V gene TRBV28 combines with J gene TRBJ1-2; TRBD1 matches at 8 bases. CDR3 length equals 14 residues. CDR1 is MDHEN, CDR2 SYDVKM, per germline. Trimming cost V 10 bases and J 2 bases; bases outside gene matches: 9.

This clone has a handful of counts. This sequence joins TRBV18 and TRBJ1-5, with a weak D call TRBD1 (5 bases). Germline CDR1 is KGHSH and CDR2 is LQKENI. The length of the CDR3 is 16 residues. Trimming stripped 3 bases from V and 3 bases from J, with 15 bases between. The CDR3 nucleotides are TGTGCCAGCTCACCGGGGAGGACACCACCCAATCAGCCCCAGCATTTT. Residues: CASSPGRTPPNQPQHF.

The chain links TRBV21-1 to TRBJ2-4; the table gives TRBD1 as D, unverified against the DNA. TRBV21-1 is listed as a pseudogene. This CDR3 comprises 10 residues. CDR3 coding DNA: TGTGGGGCCGCCAAAAACATTCAGTACTTC. As protein: CGAAKNIQYF.

The chain recombines TRBV5-1 with TRBJ2-3; D is ambiguous. Looked up from germline, CDR1 is SGHRS and CDR2 is YFSETQ. Trimming cost V 0 bases and J 7 bases, with 12 bases left between them. This CDR3 is 14 amino acids long. The CDR3 region has the DNA TGCGCCAGCAGCTTGGAGTCAGGCGTGCATACGCAGTATTTT. Translation: CASSLESGVHTQYF.

The chain uses TRBV2 and TRBJ2-3; D possibly corresponds to TRBD2 (5 bases). Germline CDR1 and CDR2: SNHLY and FYNNEI. The CDR3 runs 12 residues. Trimming cost V 10 bases and J 3 bases, with 11 bases left between them. The CDR3 loop is CATRGPTDTQYF. In DNA, the CDR3 is TGTGCCACCCGGGGTCCGACAGATACGCAGTATTTT.

J is TRBJ2-7 and V is TRBV15; TRBD1 is a possible D gene (6 bases). V was trimmed by 0 bases and J by 7 bases, leaving 13 bases between them. The length of the CDR3 is 14 residues. Germline CDR1 LNHNV, CDR2 YYDKDF (reference sequence). CDR3: CATSRDGGRGEQYF. CDR3 nucleotide sequence: TGTGCCACCAGCAGAGACGGAGGAAGGGGGGAGCAGTACTTC.

A note on this clone: Relative to the germline gene, one junction end is altered; a read error may explain this. The V call is TRBV7-7, the J call TRBJ2-5; D not resolved. Germline values: CDR1 SSHAT, CDR2 FNYEAQ (reference sequence). The CDR3 totals 11 residues. The DNA of the CDR3 is TGTGCTAGCAGCGCCGGGGAGACCCAGTACTTC. It is translated as CASSAGETQYF.

There are a few counts of this clone. V is TRBV9 and J is TRBJ1-5; tentative D call: TRBD1 (6 bases). V dropped 4 bases and J dropped 6 bases, with 8 bases sitting between them. CDR3 size: 12 residues. Germline V gene lookup returns CDR1 SGDLS and CDR2 YYNGEE. For the CDR3, the DNA is TGTGCCAGCAGCTCAGGGGCTCAGCCCCAGCATTTT. Translation gives CASSSGAQPQHF.

The rearrangement links TRBV28 to TRBJ2-2, with TRBD2 identical over 9 bases. The junction had 5 bases not matched to a gene; V was cut back by 6 bases and J by 3 bases. In germline, CDR1 is MDHEN, CDR2 SYDVKM. This CDR3 is 15 amino acids long. CDR3 amino acids: CASRTGLAYTGELFF. The CDR3 coding sequence is TGTGCCAGCAGGACGGGACTAGCATACACCGGGGAGCTGTTTTTT.

This clone was seen only a few times. V and J are TRBV7-9 and TRBJ1-1; 8 bases align to TRBD1. Germline CDR1 and CDR2: SEHNR and FQNEAQ (reference sequence). J gave up 3 bases and V 4 bases, and 4 bases lay outside the gene matches. CDR3 length equals 14 residues. CDR3 loop: CASSSRQGYTEAFF. For the CDR3, the DNA is TGTGCCAGCAGCTCCCGACAGGGGTACACTGAAGCTTTCTTT. Full variable domain (rest looked up from reference TRBV7-9 and TRBJ1-1): DTGVSQNPRHKITKRGQNVTFRCDPISEHNRLYWYRQTLGQGPEFLTYFQNEAQLEKSRLLSDRFSAERPKGSFSTLEIQRTEQGDSAMYLCASSSRQGYTEAFFGQGTRLTVV.

The chain has TRBV18 and TRBJ1-1, with 12 bases that match TRBD1. The V segment lost 0 bases and the J segment 8 bases; nucleotides outside the gene matches: 1. CDR1 is KGHSH and CDR2 is LQKENI in the germline V gene. This CDR3 has 14 residues. The CDR3 region has the DNA TGTGCCAGCTCACCACCGGGACAGGGGGCGGAAGCTTTCTTT. Translated, it gives CASSPPGQGAEAFF.

This sequence joins TRBV15 and TRBJ1-5; 8 bases agree with TRBD1. Trimming cost V 3 bases and J 2 bases; bases outside gene matches: 3. Looked up from germline, CDR1 is LNHNV and CDR2 is YYDKDF (reference sequence). The CDR3 has 15 residues. The CDR3 loop reads CATSRDRVRNQPQHF. DNA for the CDR3: TGTGCCACCAGCAGGGACAGGGTACGCAATCAGCCCCAGCATTTT.

The gene calls are TRBV19 and TRBJ2-3, with a tentative D call TRBD2 (6 bases). Trimming stripped 8 bases from V and 1 base from J, with 25 bases between. CDR1 is LNHDA and CDR2 is SQIVND in the germline V gene (reference sequence). The CDR3 loop spans 18 amino acids. In DNA form, the CDR3 reads TGTGCCAGTCGCGCCGGGTATCGGGACTCGGTAGGCACAGATACGCAGTATTTT. It encodes CASRAGYRDSVGTDTQYF.